The T cell receptor (beta chain) described here comes from a study of T cells in Graves' hyperthyroidism and ophthalmopathy. This clonotype showed up just a few times. Amplified regions were TCR beta CDR3 sequences from RNA transcripts. The HTBI primer set served for first-round RT-PCR of the TCR CDR3. TCRdb re-analysed the multiplex PCR reads in MiXCR, keeping a single row per CDR3 protein. Of about 410,000 distinct CDR3 sequences detected, over 12% appear once; the ten largest clones hold less than 15%. This CDR3 contains 14 residues. V lost 5 bases and J 4 bases, leaving 11 bases between the germline ends.

Source material: blood. V is TRBV12-3 or TRBV12-4 and J is TRBJ1-4, with D tentatively TRBD1 (6 bases). The receptor's source is a man aged 18-30 years with Graves' ophthalmopathy. The CDR3 is CASSVQGNNEKLFF. The DNA for the CDR3 is TGTGCCAGCAGTGTACAGGGAAATAATGAAAAACTGTTTTTT.